This T cell receptor (beta chain) was sequenced in a study of human T cells and chemical hapten exposure. TCRdb reprocessed the RACE reads via MiXCR and lists one record per CDR3 protein. Of some 60,000 distinct CDR3 sequences listed, 12% are singletons. Time point of the sample: patch test 3, about 24 weeks after DPC sensitization. Treatment in this sample: therapeutic diphenylcyclopropenone sensitization with weekly scalp DPC. CDR3 length equals 16 residues. Germline CDR1 is SGHRS and CDR2 is YFSETQ. Unmatched junction bases numbered 8, after V lost 4 bases and J lost 5 bases. The sequenced sample was whole blood, obtained in connection with sensitization to the hapten diphenylcyclopropenone (DPC). The sequence came from a man younger than 45 with alopecia areata. Some clones in this sample may be carry-over from other donors' samples. The chain uses TRBV5-1 and TRBJ2-3, with 12 nucleotides matching TRBD2. CDR3 coding DNA: TGCGCCAGCAGCGCCGCTAGCGGGGGGGCCCTAGATACGCAGTATTTT. Amino acids: CASSAASGGALDTQYF.